This T cell receptor beta chain was recorded in a study of blood T cell repertoires in COVID-19. Authors' analysis steps: Amplification from reference gene primers served as the basis for estimated nucleated cell counts. Method: immunoSEQ multiplex PCR; TCRdb's copy keeps in-frame clones and lacks some. D and trimming were read from the DNA, whereas the V and J calls and clone size are those reported in that table. The table has 200,000 to 250,000 clones, around 83% seen once. Looked up from germline, CDR1 is MNHEY and CDR2 is SVGAGI. J gave up 4 bases and V 5 bases, and 5 bases lay outside the gene matches. This CDR3 has 15 residues.

The chain has TRBV6-5 and TRBJ1-5; 10 bases agree with TRBD1. This clonotype was obtained from a middle-aged man who had recovered from COVID-19. The sequenced sample was peripheral blood. The CDR3 here is CASSTDRGQNQPQHF. The CDR3 nucleotides read TGTGCCAGCAGTACAGACAGGGGGCAGAATCAGCCCCAGCATTTT.